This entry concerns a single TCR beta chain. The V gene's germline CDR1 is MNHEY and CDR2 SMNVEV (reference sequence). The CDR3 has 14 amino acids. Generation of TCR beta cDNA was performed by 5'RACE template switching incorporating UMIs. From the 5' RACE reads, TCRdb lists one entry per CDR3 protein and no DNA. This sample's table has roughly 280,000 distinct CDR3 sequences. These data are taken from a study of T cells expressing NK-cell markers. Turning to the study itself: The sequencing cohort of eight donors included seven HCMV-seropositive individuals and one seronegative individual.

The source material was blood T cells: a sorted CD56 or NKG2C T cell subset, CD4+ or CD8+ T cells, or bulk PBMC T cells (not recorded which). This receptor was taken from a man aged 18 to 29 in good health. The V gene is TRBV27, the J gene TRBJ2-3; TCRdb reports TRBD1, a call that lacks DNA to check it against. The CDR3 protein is CASSGTGRTDTQYF.